This T cell receptor (beta chain) was found in a study of T cells after yellow fever vaccination. Study-level findings and limits: Repertoires obtained by FACS sorting could include abundant clonotypes that entered as contaminants from the bulk population. It was a weaker secondary response, yet one that peaked faster, at day 5 versus 15.

This clonotype was seen a handful of times. Its antigen is still unknown. Template switching by 5'RACE produced TCR cDNA, adding a universal primer site and UMIs. MiXCR was run by TCRdb on the 5' RACE reads, yielding one entry per CDR3 protein. Among about 300,000 distinct CDR3 sequences listed, about 6.9% were seen once. The source is a man younger than 35 who received the YFV17D yellow fever vaccine. The sample consisted of PBMCs, taken roughly 47 days after the first yellow fever vaccination.

CDR3 sequence: CASSQDWGPYNEQFF. CDR3 DNA: TGTGCCAGCAGCCAAGATTGGGGTCCCTACAATGAGCAGTTCTTC. This chain links TRBV14 with TRBJ2-1, with D hard to call. Germline loops: CDR1 SGHDN, CDR2 FVKESK. The CDR3 sequence is 15 residues long. The V end was cut by 0 bases, the J end by 2 bases, with 8 bases between.